The TCR beta chain under discussion was sequenced for a study of monozygotic twins with cystic fibrosis (TCRdb year 2021). In terms of the full investigation: Barcoded libraries were prepared from roughly 3 micrograms of fragmented DNA with roughly 16 PCR cycles. The study compared TCR beta repertoires within and between 16 monozygotic twin pairs with cystic fibrosis to assess genetic influence on V and J gene usage. Ten female and six male twin pairs, aged about 2.0 to 40 years (median around 10 years) and mostly children and adolescents, were included in the cohort. On the day of blood sampling, twins were ranked among about 1,100 cohort participants for weight-for-height and for FEVPerc (FEV1 disease centile). Data for three of the twin pairs had previously been reported in another context.

The twin pairs came from the European Cystic Fibrosis Twin and Sibling Study Cohort, which recruited patients from over a hundred CF clinics across 14 European countries. Both zygosity and CFTR genotype were checked in-house, and zygosity was tested with multiplex PCR across nine short tandem repeat loci. Peripheral blood was sampled from each twin, with clinical parameters recorded on the day of blood sampling. Genomic DNA was isolated from peripheral blood cells with phenol/chloroform and kept in TE buffer at 4 degrees C. TCR beta CDR3 regions were amplified by multiplex PCR using the immunoSEQ immune profiling system, following the manufacturer's instructions. Sequencing was performed on an Illumina NextSeq system. The published analysis was carried out like this. Sequence data were processed on the immunoSEQ Analyzer platform, and clonality was computed as the square root of Simpson's index of productive rearrangements. V and J usage similarity was measured by Jensen-Shannon distance, and CDR3 generation probabilities were computed with OLGA. Shared CDR3 sequences were searched in the immuneACCESS database (August 2020) and in VDJdb (December 2020). This is the immuneACCESS table as TCRdb keeps it, with only in-frame sequences that have V and J called. A part of the clones is gone; compared with another copy, unresolved V genes explain less than half, and the rest is unexplained. The V and J calls and clone size come from that table; D and trimming were worked out from the DNA. The table for this sample lists roughly 26,000 clones; about nine tenths of them were counted only once. Approximately 0.5% of the sample is in the top ten clones.

Per the germline V gene (reference sequence), SEHNR is the CDR1 and FQNEAQ is the CDR2. Spanning cysteine to phenylalanine, the CDR3 consists of 18 amino acids. Of all the DNA, just the CDR3 is kept, 54 bases in frame from base 1. Trimming accounts for 5 bases at V and 4 bases at J, while the number of junction bases matched to no gene is 12. Points on this clone: Its antigen is not yet known. Base qualities are not at hand, and no much larger clone is one base apart.

Beyond this particular receptor, the publication reports: Simpson clonality was found to be generally low (median around 0.0095), suggesting a naive-dominated repertoire, although higher clonality was observed in the most severely affected patients. The cohort was small, and the number of shared CDR3s showed no association with age, concordance or disease severity. Sharing of nucleotide-identical clonotypes was significantly greater within monozygotic CF twin pairs than between unrelated CF individuals (P = 0.000026, Mann-Whitney). The greatest similarity to the co-twin was observed for V gene usage in 13 of 16 pairs and for J usage in 8 of 16 pairs, which suggested genetic constraints.

This TCR was sampled from a girl aged 2 to 10 with cystic fibrosis. This sequence uses TRBV7-9 and TRBJ2-1, with 12 junctional bases fitting TRBD1. Sequencing input: blood. The CDR3 corresponds to CASSEIPGQGAKYNEQFF. In nucleotides, the sequence is TGTGCCAGCAGCGAAATTCCGGGACAGGGGGCCAAATACAATGAGCAGTTCTTC.